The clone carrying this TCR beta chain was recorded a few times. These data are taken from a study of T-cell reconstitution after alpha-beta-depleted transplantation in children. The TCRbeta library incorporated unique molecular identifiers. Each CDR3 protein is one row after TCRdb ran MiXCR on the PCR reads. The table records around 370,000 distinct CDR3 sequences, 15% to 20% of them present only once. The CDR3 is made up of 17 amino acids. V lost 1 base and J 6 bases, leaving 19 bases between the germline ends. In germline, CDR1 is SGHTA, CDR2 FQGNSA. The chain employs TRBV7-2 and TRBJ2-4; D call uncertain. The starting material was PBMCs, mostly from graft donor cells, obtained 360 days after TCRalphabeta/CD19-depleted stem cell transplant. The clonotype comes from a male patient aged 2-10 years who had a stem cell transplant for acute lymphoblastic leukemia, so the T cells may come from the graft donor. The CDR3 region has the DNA TGTGCCAGCAGCTTAGGGGTAGCCGGTGGCCGACGAAACATTCAGTACTTC. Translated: CASSLGVAGGRRNIQYF. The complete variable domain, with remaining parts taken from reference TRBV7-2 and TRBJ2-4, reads GAGVSQSPSNKVTEKGKDVELRCDPISGHTALYWYRQSLGQGLEFLIYFQGNSAPDKSGLPSDRFSAERTGGSVSTLTIQRTQQEDSAVYLCASSLGVAGGRRNIQYFGAGTRLSVL.